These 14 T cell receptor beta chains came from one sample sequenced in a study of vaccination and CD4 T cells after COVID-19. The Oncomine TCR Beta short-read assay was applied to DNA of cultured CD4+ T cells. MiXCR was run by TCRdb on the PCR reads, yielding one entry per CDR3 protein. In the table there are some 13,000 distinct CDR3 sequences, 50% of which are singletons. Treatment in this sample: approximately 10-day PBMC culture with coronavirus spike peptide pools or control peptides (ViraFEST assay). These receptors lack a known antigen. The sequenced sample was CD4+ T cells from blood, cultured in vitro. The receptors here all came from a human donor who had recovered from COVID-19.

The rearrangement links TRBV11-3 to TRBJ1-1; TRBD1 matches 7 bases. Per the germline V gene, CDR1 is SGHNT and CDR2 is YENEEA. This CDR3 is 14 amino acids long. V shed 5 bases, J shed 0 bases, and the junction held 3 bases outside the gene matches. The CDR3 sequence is CASSRQGLNTEAFF. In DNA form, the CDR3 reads TGTGCCAGCAGCCGACAGGGTTTGAACACTGAAGCTTTCTTT.

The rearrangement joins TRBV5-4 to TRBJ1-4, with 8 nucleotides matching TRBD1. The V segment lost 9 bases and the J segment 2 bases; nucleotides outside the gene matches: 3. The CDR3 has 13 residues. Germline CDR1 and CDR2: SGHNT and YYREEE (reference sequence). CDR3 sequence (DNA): TGTGCCACGGGACAGGTCACTAATGAAAAACTGTTTTTT. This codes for CATGQVTNEKLFF. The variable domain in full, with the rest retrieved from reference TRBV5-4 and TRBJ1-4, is ETGVTQSPTHLIKTRGQQVTLRCSSQSGHNTVSWYQQALGQGPQFIFQYYREEENGRGNFPPRFSGLQFPNYSSELNVNALELDDSALYLCATGQVTNEKLFFGSGTQLSVL.

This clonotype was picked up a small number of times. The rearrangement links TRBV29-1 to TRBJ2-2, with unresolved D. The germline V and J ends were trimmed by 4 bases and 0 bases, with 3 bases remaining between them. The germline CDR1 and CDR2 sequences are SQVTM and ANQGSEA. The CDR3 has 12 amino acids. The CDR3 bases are TGCAGCGTTGGATCGAACACCGGGGAGCTGTTTTTT. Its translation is CSVGSNTGELFF.

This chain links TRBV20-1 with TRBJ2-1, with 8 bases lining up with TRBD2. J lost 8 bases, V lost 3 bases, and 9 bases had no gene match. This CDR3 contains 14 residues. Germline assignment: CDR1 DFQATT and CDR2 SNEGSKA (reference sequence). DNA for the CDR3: TGCAGTGCTAGTTGGGTAGCGGGGTCCCATGAGCAGTTCTTC. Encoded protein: CSASWVAGSHEQFF.

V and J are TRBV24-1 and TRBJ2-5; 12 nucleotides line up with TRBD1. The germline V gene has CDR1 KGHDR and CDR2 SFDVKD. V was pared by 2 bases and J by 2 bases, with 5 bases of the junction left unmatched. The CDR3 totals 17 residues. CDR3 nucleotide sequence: TGTGCCACCAGTGATTCCCGGGACAGGGGGCGTCAAGAGACCCAGTACTTC. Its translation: CATSDSRDRGRQETQYF.

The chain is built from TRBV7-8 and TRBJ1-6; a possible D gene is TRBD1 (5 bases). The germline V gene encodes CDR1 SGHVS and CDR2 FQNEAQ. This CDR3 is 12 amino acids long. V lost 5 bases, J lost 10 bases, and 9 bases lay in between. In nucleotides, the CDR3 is TGTGCCAGCAGCCCGCAGGGATCACCCCTCCACTTT. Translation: CASSPQGSPLHF.

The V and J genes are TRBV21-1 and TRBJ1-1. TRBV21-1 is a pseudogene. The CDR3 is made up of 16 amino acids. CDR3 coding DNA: TGTGCCAGCAGCAAAGTCGTTAAGGGAGTGAACACTGAAGCTTTCTTT. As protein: CASSKVVKGVNTEAFF.

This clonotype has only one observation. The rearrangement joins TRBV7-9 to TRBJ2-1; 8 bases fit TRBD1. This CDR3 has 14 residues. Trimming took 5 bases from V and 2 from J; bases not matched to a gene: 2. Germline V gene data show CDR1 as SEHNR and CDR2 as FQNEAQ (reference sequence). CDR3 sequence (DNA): TGTGCCAGCAGCACAGGGGGTACCTACAATGAGCAGTTCTTC. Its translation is CASSTGGTYNEQFF.

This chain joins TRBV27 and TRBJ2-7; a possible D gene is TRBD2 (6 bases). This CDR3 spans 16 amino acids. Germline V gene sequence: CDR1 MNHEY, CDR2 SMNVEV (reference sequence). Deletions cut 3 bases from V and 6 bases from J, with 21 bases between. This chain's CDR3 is CASSFSRRETQGEQYF. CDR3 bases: TGTGCCAGCAGTTTCTCCCGCCGGGAGACCCAAGGCGAGCAGTACTTC.

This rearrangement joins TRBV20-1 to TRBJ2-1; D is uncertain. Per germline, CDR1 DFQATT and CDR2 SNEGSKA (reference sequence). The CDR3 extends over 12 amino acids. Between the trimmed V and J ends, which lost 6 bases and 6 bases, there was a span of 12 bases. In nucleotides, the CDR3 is TGCAGTGCCTTGACGACAAGCAATGAGCAGTTCTTC. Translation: CSALTTSNEQFF.

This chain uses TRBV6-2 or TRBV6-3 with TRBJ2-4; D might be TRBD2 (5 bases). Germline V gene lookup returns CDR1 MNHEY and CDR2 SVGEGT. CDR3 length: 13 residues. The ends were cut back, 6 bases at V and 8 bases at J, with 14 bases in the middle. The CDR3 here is CASRENGVDIQYF. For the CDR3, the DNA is TGTGCCAGCAGGGAGAACGGGGTGGACATTCAGTACTTC.

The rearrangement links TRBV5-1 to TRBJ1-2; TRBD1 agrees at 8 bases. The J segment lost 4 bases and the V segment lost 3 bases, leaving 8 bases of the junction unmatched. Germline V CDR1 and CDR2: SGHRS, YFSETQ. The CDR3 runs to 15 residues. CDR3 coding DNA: TGCGCCAGCAGCTCTGGGACAGGCCCGATCTATGGCTACACCTTC. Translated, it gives CASSSGTGPIYGYTF.

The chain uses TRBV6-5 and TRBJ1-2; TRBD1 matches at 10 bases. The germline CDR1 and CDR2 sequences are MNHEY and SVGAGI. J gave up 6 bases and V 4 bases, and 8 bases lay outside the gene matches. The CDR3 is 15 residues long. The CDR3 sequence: CASSLTDRGPDGYTF. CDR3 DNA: TGTGCCAGCAGTTTAACCGACAGGGGGCCGGATGGCTACACCTTC.

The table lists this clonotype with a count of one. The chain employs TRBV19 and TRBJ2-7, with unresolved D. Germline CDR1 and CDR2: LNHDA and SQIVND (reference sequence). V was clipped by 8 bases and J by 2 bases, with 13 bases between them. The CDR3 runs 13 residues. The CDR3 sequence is CASAQYPTYEQYF. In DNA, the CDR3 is TGTGCCAGTGCCCAGTACCCCACCTACGAGCAGTACTTC. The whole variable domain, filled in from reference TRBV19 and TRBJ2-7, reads DGGITQSPKYLFRKEGQNVTLSCEQNLNHDAMYWYRQDPGQGLRLIYYSQIVNDFQKGDIAEGYSVSREKKESFPLTVTSAQKNPTAFYLCASAQYPTYEQYFGPGTRLTVT.